This TCR beta chain was recovered during a study of blood T cell repertoires in COVID-19. As for the study in general: COVID-19 samples collected from the United States, Italy and Spain covered acute and convalescent phases. The cDNA or gDNA used as material had been derived from T cells, B-cell-depleted T cells, or PBMCs.

This clone has just one count. The V and J ends lost 0 bases and 2 bases respectively, with 13 bases between them. Germline V CDR1 and CDR2: LNHNV, YYDKDF (reference sequence). The CDR3 has 16 amino acids. As processed by the authors: Reference gene primer amplification yielded estimated nucleated cell counts. Profiled with immunoSEQ multiplex PCR; TCRdb holds only in-frame clones, not every one. For V, J and clone size, that table is used; D and trimming come from the DNA. The sample contains a few hundred thousand clones, less than 90% of which appear only once. Sequencing was carried out using peripheral blood. The TCR originated in an older woman who had recovered from COVID-19. V and J are TRBV15 and TRBJ2-5; no reliable D call. CDR3: CATSRDRWSGQETQYF. The CDR3, as DNA: TGTGCCACCAGCAGAGATCGGTGGTCCGGGCAAGAGACCCAGTACTTC.